The next 31 T cell receptor beta chains were all read from a single sample in a study of blood T cells in healthy people across ages. Primed by a sample-barcoded 5' primer and a J-beta primer mix, a second PCR proceeded for about 6 to 12 cycles. TCRdb re-analysed the 5' RACE reads in MiXCR, keeping a single row per CDR3 protein. The table includes 1.8 million or so distinct CDR3 sequences, 30% to 40% detected once. Sample: blood. The receptors originated from a human donor in good health.

This chain uses TRBV7-2 with TRBJ1-2; 11 bases are shared with TRBD1. Germline CDR1 reads SGHTA; CDR2 reads FQGNSA. Losses at the gene ends were 8 bases for V and 4 bases for J; bases not matched to a gene: 12. This CDR3 comprises 16 residues. The chain's CDR3 is CASGPGTGGGSYGYTF. The CDR3 nucleotides are TGTGCCAGCGGGCCCGGGACAGGGGGTGGTAGCTATGGCTACACCTTC.

The chain uses TRBV4-2 and TRBJ1-2, with D unclear. Germline lookup yields CDR1 LGHNA and CDR2 YNFKEQ. The germline V and J ends were trimmed by 1 base and 3 bases, with 9 bases remaining between them. The CDR3 spans 14 residues. For the CDR3, the DNA is TGTGCCAGCAGCCAAGTAGGGTTGGACTATGGCTACACCTTC. Translating it yields CASSQVGLDYGYTF.

The table lists this clonotype with many counts. The chain uses TRBV6-1 and TRBJ2-1, with D possibly matching TRBD1 (5 bases). CDR3 size: 13 residues. Germline assignment: CDR1 MNHNS and CDR2 SASEGT. The V gene lost 1 base and the J gene lost 6 bases, with 7 bases spanning the gap. The CDR3 sequence: CASSEVRGNEQFF. The CDR3 coding sequence is TGTGCCAGCAGTGAAGTTAGGGGCAATGAGCAGTTCTTC.

The chain has TRBV10-3 and TRBJ2-1; no clear D gene. Germline CDR1 and CDR2: ENHRY and SYGVKD. Trimming pared 4 bases from V and 0 bases from J, leaving 4 bases between. This CDR3 is built from 13 residues. CDR3 residues: CAISVSSYNEQFF. The CDR3 region has the DNA TGTGCCATCAGTGTGAGCTCCTACAATGAGCAGTTCTTC.

V and J are TRBV4-3 and TRBJ2-1; 9 bases are a match to TRBD1. The CDR3 loop spans 16 amino acids. The germline V gene has CDR1 LGHNA and CDR2 YSLEER. V was clipped by 2 bases and J by 4 bases; unmatched bases: 6. The CDR3 DNA reads TGCGCCAGCAGCCAACAACAGGGGGCAGTTTACAATGAGCAGTTCTTC. Translated: CASSQQQGAVYNEQFF.

This rearrangement joins TRBV5-1 to TRBJ1-1, with D possibly being TRBD1 (6 bases). V was trimmed by 0 bases and J by 11 bases, leaving 14 bases between them. This CDR3 region has 13 residues. CDR1 SGHRS and CDR2 YFSETQ come from the germline V gene. The DNA for the CDR3 is TGCGCCAGCAGCTTGGACCTAACAGGGAGTGCTTTCTTT. Residues: CASSLDLTGSAFF.

V is TRBV12-5 and J is TRBJ2-7, with D possibly being TRBD1 (5 bases). Germline V gene lookup returns CDR1 LGHNT and CDR2 FRNRAP. This CDR3 contains 12 residues. Deletions cut 1 base from V and 9 bases from J, with 10 bases between. This CDR3 reads CASGLADQGQYF. CDR3 in DNA: TGTGCTAGTGGTTTGGCTGACCAGGGGCAGTACTTC.

Comments on this clonotype: One end of the junction varies from germline; a read error may be responsible. The chain joins TRBV2 to TRBJ2-7; 10 bases are a match to TRBD2. The J call could be wrong; TRBJ2-5 is a better fit for the DNA end. This CDR3 has 14 residues. Germline V gene lookup returns CDR1 SNHLY and CDR2 FYNNEI. The chain's CDR3 is CAGSTSGVPETQYF. The CDR3 DNA reads as TGTGCCGGCAGTACTAGCGGGGTTCCCGAGACCCAGTACTTC.

V and J are TRBV28 and TRBJ1-2; D possibly corresponds to TRBD1 (5 bases). The CDR3 spans 14 residues. Trimming left V 4 bases short and J 7 bases short, with 16 bases between. The germline V gene encodes CDR1 MDHEN and CDR2 SYDVKM. The CDR3 coding sequence is TGTGCCAGCAGTTCTCCCCGACAGTTGAGTGGCTACACCTTC. Translated: CASSSPRQLSGYTF.

The rearrangement joins TRBV4-1 to TRBJ2-7; 8 nucleotides agree with TRBD2. From germline, CDR1 is MGHRA and CDR2 YSYEKL. The CDR3 spans 14 residues. Trimming removed 0 bases from V and 4 bases from J; junction bases left unmatched: 2. CDR3 DNA sequence: TGCGCCAGCAGCCAAGATGAGCGGGGGTACGAGCAGTACTTC. Translation gives CASSQDERGYEQYF.

This clonotype was counted only a few times. This rearrangement joins TRBV29-1 to TRBJ1-5; no reliable D call. Trimming took 5 bases from V and 0 from J, leaving 14 bases between them. CDR1 is SQVTM, CDR2 ANQGSEA, per germline. The CDR3 consists of 15 residues. Here the CDR3 reads CSVKDGIISNQPQHF. The CDR3 coding sequence is TGCAGCGTTAAGGACGGAATTATTAGCAATCAGCCCCAGCATTTT. Full variable domain (rest looked up from reference TRBV29-1 and TRBJ1-5): SAVISQKPSRDICQRGTSLTIQCQVDSQVTMMFWYRQQPGQSLTLIATANQGSEATYESGFVIDKFPISRPNLTFSTLTVSNMSPEDSSIYLCSVKDGIISNQPQHFGDGTRLSIL.

V usage is TRBV5-6 and J usage is TRBJ2-4; the D is unclear. The germline V gene encodes CDR1 SGHDT and CDR2 YYEEEE. Trimming removed 4 bases from V and 3 bases from J, with 8 bases in between. There are 13 residues in the CDR3. CDR3 sequence reads: CASSPLGKNIQYF. The CDR3 DNA reads as TGTGCCAGCAGCCCCCTCGGCAAAAACATTCAGTACTTC.

CDR3 region: CASSLGTSESGEQYF. CDR3 DNA sequence: TGTGCCAGCAGTCTAGGGACTAGCGAGTCCGGCGAGCAGTACTTC. The chain joins TRBV12-3 or TRBV12-4 to TRBJ2-5; 10 bases are shared with TRBD2. With the DNA end fitting TRBJ2-7 better, the J assignment may be wrong. The CDR3 loop spans 15 amino acids.

This clonotype turned up a few times. The chain joins TRBV6-2 or TRBV6-3 to TRBJ1-2; D ambiguous. CDR1 is MNHEY, CDR2 SVGEGT, per germline. The CDR3 is made up of 13 amino acids. V shed 5 bases and J shed 3 bases, with 10 bases lying between them. CDR3 protein: CASSPDVYYGYTF. CDR3 nucleotides: TGTGCCAGCAGTCCCGACGTCTACTATGGCTACACCTTC.

The chain has TRBV9 and TRBJ1-1, with TRBD1 as a possible D gene (5 bases). CDR3 length: 15 residues. V was pared by 0 bases and J by 1 base, with 10 bases between. Germline V gives CDR1 SGDLS, CDR2 YYNGEE. CDR3 residues: CASSVGWGENTEAFF. DNA of the CDR3: TGTGCCAGCAGCGTAGGATGGGGGGAGAACACTGAAGCTTTCTTT.

V usage is TRBV12-3 or TRBV12-4 and J usage is TRBJ1-5; TRBD1 agrees at 7 bases. This CDR3 contains 14 residues. V lost 5 bases, J lost 4 bases, and 5 bases stayed unmatched. In nucleotides, the CDR3 is TGTGCCAGCAGTCAGGGACAGCAAAATCAGCCCCAGCATTTT. Its protein product is CASSQGQQNQPQHF.

This clonotype has more than one count but fewer than ten. The rearrangement links TRBV6-5 to TRBJ2-5; 7 nucleotides agree with TRBD2. V trimming: 6 bases; J trimming: 5 bases; junction bases outside the gene matches: 6. Germline V CDR1 and CDR2: MNHEY, SVGAGI. This CDR3 spans 13 amino acids. The CDR3 bases are TGTGCCAGCAGAGATTGGCGGGAGGAGACCCAGTACTTC. The encoded protein is CASRDWREETQYF.

The chain carries TRBV5-5 and TRBJ2-4; 9 bases align to TRBD1. The assigned J gene may be wrong: the sequence end matches TRBJ2-7 better. CDR1 and CDR2 (germline): SGHKS, YYEKEE (reference sequence). The CDR3 loop spans 15 amino acids. The CDR3 nucleotides read TGTGCCAGCAGCAGGACAGGGGAGGCCCCCTACGAGCAGTACTTC. Encoded protein: CASSRTGEAPYEQYF.

In regard to this clonotype: A much larger clonotype is one base distant, so this may be a read error. The conserved phenylalanine or tryptophan normally closing the CDR3 is absent here, so this likely arose from a read error. This sequence joins TRBV7-2 and TRBJ1-5; D might be TRBD1 (6 bases). The germline CDR1 and CDR2 sequences are SGHTA and FQGNSA. The ends were cut back, 6 bases at V and 0 bases at J, with 9 bases in the middle. The CDR3 is made up of 14 amino acids. The DNA for the CDR3 is TGTGCCAGCAGTTCCAGGGGTAGCAATCAGCCCCAGCATTTG. Protein: CASSSRGSNQPQHL.

This chain joins TRBV28 and TRBJ2-1; D not certain. The V gene lost 5 bases and the J gene lost 7 bases, with 18 bases spanning the gap. There are 15 residues in the CDR3. Per the germline V gene, CDR1 is MDHEN and CDR2 is SYDVKM. CDR3 in DNA: TGTGCCAGCAGTCTCGACGGCAACCATTGGAATGAGCAGTTCTTC. It is translated as CASSLDGNHWNEQFF. The variable domain in full, completed from reference TRBV28 and TRBJ2-1, reads DVKVTQSSRYLVKRTGEKVFLECVQDMDHENMFWYRQDPGLGLRLIYFSYDVKMKEKGDIPEGYSVSREKKERFSLILESASTNQTSMYLCASSLDGNHWNEQFFGPGTRLTVL.

This clonotype was seen ten or more times. The chain has TRBV20-1 and TRBJ2-1, with a tentative D call TRBD2 (7 bases). V lost 3 bases and J lost 1, with 22 bases in between. The CDR3 is 18 amino acids. Germline CDR1 reads DFQATT; CDR2 reads SNEGSKA (reference sequence). Here the CDR3 DNA reads TGCAGTGCTAGGAGGGCTAGCGGACAGATCGCTTCCTACAATGAGCAGTTCTTC. Its translation: CSARRASGQIASYNEQFF.

The chain has TRBV20-1 and TRBJ2-3; D is unresolved. Germline lookup yields CDR1 DFQATT and CDR2 SNEGSKA (reference sequence). The CDR3 is 12 residues long. The V end lost 6 bases, the J end lost 13 bases, and 20 bases lay between the germline ends. CDR3 DNA: TGCAGTGCCCCTAGGGAACCTACCAAGGAGTATTTT. It encodes CSAPREPTKEYF.

This clonotype was counted a few times. This chain links TRBV3-1 with TRBJ2-7, with D perhaps matching TRBD2 (5 bases). The germline V and J ends were trimmed by 7 bases and 3 bases, with 19 bases remaining between them. This CDR3 has 15 residues. Germline lookup yields CDR1 LGHDT and CDR2 YNNKEL (reference sequence). This CDR3 reads CASNNQPRGDYEQYF. In nucleotides, the CDR3 is TGTGCCAGCAACAACCAGCCCCGGGGAGACTACGAGCAGTACTTC.

This clonotype was recorded at least ten times. The V and J genes are TRBV12-3 or TRBV12-4 and TRBJ1-2; the match to TRBD1 covers 9 bases. This CDR3 comprises 15 residues. The V and J ends lost 7 bases and 5 bases, in that order; junction bases with no gene match: 11. This CDR3 is CASTPGDREYYGYTF. CDR3 nucleotides: TGTGCCAGCACCCCGGGGGACAGGGAGTATTATGGCTACACCTTC.

This clonotype was counted a few times. The rearrangement links TRBV5-1 to TRBJ2-1, with D uncertain. The V and J ends lost 1 base and 8 bases respectively, with 13 bases between them. The CDR3 spans 14 residues. Germline V gene sequence: CDR1 SGHRS, CDR2 YFSETQ. CDR3 coding DNA: TGCGCCAGCAGCTTGTTAGATAGCTCCTATGAGCAGTTCTTC. Protein sequence: CASSLLDSSYEQFF. Full variable domain (missing parts from reference TRBV5-1 and TRBJ2-1): KAGVTQTPRYLIKTRGQQVTLSCSPISGHRSVSWYQQTPGQGLQFLFEYFSETQRNKGNFPGRFSGRQFSNSRSEMNVSTLELGDSALYLCASSLLDSSYEQFFGPGTRLTVL.

V gene TRBV20-1 combines with J gene TRBJ2-5; TRBD2 might be the D (6 bases). Germline values: CDR1 DFQATT, CDR2 SNEGSKA (reference sequence). The CDR3 runs to 14 residues. V was pared by 7 bases and J by 0 bases, with 15 bases between. The CDR3, as DNA: TGCAGTGTTGGGGGAGGAGGGTACCAAGAGACCCAGTACTTC. This codes for CSVGGGGYQETQYF.

This clonotype has just a few counts. The chain recombines TRBV28 with TRBJ1-4, with D hard to call. Germline V gives CDR1 MDHEN, CDR2 SYDVKM. V lost 8 bases and J 0 bases, leaving 10 bases between the germline ends. There are 14 residues in the CDR3. This CDR3 reads CASGATATNEKLFF. CDR3 nucleotide sequence: TGTGCCAGCGGAGCGACGGCAACTAATGAAAAACTGTTTTTT.

The V and J genes are TRBV11-3 and TRBJ2-1; perhaps TRBD1 as D (6 bases). The CDR3 runs 14 residues. Between the trimmed V and J ends, which lost 3 bases and 6 bases, there was a span of 12 bases. Germline V gives CDR1 SGHNT, CDR2 YENEEA. DNA for the CDR3: TGTGCCAGCAGCTTGGCCAGGGGAGTCAATGAGCAGTTCTTC. Amino acid sequence: CASSLARGVNEQFF.

The chain recombines TRBV15 with TRBJ2-1; 7 positions agree with TRBD1. V gave up 2 bases and J gave up 4 bases; unmatched junction bases: 5. Germline CDR1 reads LNHNV; CDR2 reads YYDKDF (reference sequence). CDR3 length: 15 amino acids. The CDR3 here is CATSRLGTVYNEQFF. The CDR3, as DNA: TGTGCCACCAGCAGACTGGGGACAGTTTACAATGAGCAGTTCTTC.

This clonotype was picked up a small number of times. V and J are TRBV12-3 or TRBV12-4 and TRBJ2-4, with no clear D. CDR3 size: 16 residues. V was clipped by 6 bases and J by 0 bases, with 15 bases between them. The CDR3 is CASSFAIQSAKNIQYF. CDR3 DNA sequence: TGTGCCAGCAGCTTCGCTATTCAATCAGCCAAAAACATTCAGTACTTC.

As to this clonotype: A read error may produce the germline difference seen at one junction end. V is TRBV7-2 and J is TRBJ2-4, with D tentatively TRBD1 or TRBD2 (6 bases each). This CDR3 has 14 amino acids. Germline CDR1 reads SGHTA; CDR2 reads FQGNSA. Here the CDR3 reads CASSLGGASDEQHF. Written as DNA, the CDR3 is TGTGCCAGCAGCTTAGGGGGGGCCAGCGACGAGCAGCACTTC.